The 4 T cell receptor beta chains below all came from one sample that was sequenced in a study of graft-versus-host responses after intestinal transplantation. TCRdb's table, derived via immunoSEQ multiplex PCR, lists solely in-frame clones and lacks some. The sample carries about 88,000 clones, approximately 90% recorded once. No antigen is known for these receptors. The sample here was unstimulated CD4+ T cells sorted from spleen or lymph node cells, taken before transplant. Source of these receptors: a human donor who was the organ donor for an intestinal transplant.

CDR3 coding DNA: TGTGCCAGCAGTTTAAGACAGGGGGCGTTTTTTGAGACCCAGTACTTC. Amino acid sequence: CASSLRQGAFFETQYF. The V call is TRBV28, the J call TRBJ2-5; 10 bases are shared with TRBD1. This CDR3 region has 16 residues. V trimming: 2 bases; J trimming: 5 bases; junction bases outside the gene matches: 8. Germline V gene data show CDR1 as MDHEN and CDR2 as SYDVKM. Variable domain in full (rest from reference TRBV28 and TRBJ2-5): DVKVTQSSRYLVKRTGEKVFLECVQDMDHENMFWYRQDPGLGLRLIYFSYDVKMKEKGDIPEGYSVSREKKERFSLILESASTNQTSMYLCASSLRQGAFFETQYFGPGTRLLVL.

The chain carries TRBV1 and TRBJ2-3; the D call TRBD1 from the table was never checked on the DNA. TRBV1 is classified as a pseudogene. This CDR3 has 13 amino acids. CDR3 loop: CTSRDTGTDTQYF. The CDR3 bases are TGCACCAGCCGGGACACGGGCACAGATACGCAGTATTTT.

V and J are TRBV28 and TRBJ2-1, with 11 bases matching TRBD2. The CDR3 consists of 18 residues. CDR1 and CDR2 from the germline V gene are MDHEN and SYDVKM. V shed 8 bases, J shed 8 bases, and the junction held 20 bases outside the gene matches. The CDR3 nucleotides read TGTGCCAGCTTTCCGAAACCCCTTACTAGCGGGAGTATCCATGAGCAGTTCTTC. Its protein is CASFPKPLTSGSIHEQFF.

This clone is a singleton in its sample. The rearrangement links TRBV18 to TRBJ2-1, with TRBD2 identical over 12 bases. V shed 3 bases and J 6 bases; nucleotides not matched to a gene: 0. This CDR3 is built from 14 residues. Germline-derived CDR1 and CDR2 are KGHSH and LQKENI. The CDR3 is CASSPTSGGNEQFF. In DNA form, the CDR3 reads TGTGCCAGCTCACCGACTAGCGGGGGCAATGAGCAGTTCTTC.